The 9 T cell receptor beta chains below come from one sample, sequenced in a study of T cell responses to AZD1222 COVID-19 vaccine. The data were produced by immunoSEQ multiplex PCR, yet TCRdb's version contains in-frame clones alone and is incomplete. This table has about 150,000 clones, 93% appearing once. The sample here was peripheral blood, taken on day 0 of AZD1222 vaccination. These receptors all come from an adult in good health.

This clone was counted only a few times. The CDR3 region has the DNA TGTGCCAGCAGCTTACAAGTCAACAGCTACAATGAGCAGTTCTTC. This sequence encodes CASSLQVNSYNEQFF. The chain has TRBV7-6 and TRBJ2-1; D not resolved. The germline CDR1 and CDR2 sequences are SGHVS and FNYEAQ. Trimming took 2 bases from V and 3 from J, leaving 11 bases between them. The CDR3 extends over 15 amino acids. The complete variable domain, with remaining parts taken from reference TRBV7-6 and TRBJ2-1, reads GAGVSQSPRYKVTKRGQDVALRCDPISGHVSLYWYRQALGQGPEFLTYFNYEAQQDKSGLPNDRFSAERPEGSISTLTIQRTEQRDSAMYRCASSLQVNSYNEQFFGPGTRLTVL.

This chain joins TRBV20-1 and TRBJ1-2; D is ambiguous. Between the trimmed V and J ends, which lost 5 bases and 4 bases, there was a span of 8 bases. CDR1 and CDR2 (germline): DFQATT, SNEGSKA (reference sequence). The CDR3 consists of 11 residues. The CDR3 loop is CSASDFYGYTF. The CDR3, as DNA: TGCAGTGCTTCGGACTTCTATGGCTACACCTTC.

This chain connects TRBV5-1 to TRBJ2-7; D is perhaps TRBD1 (6 bases). Germline V gene sequence: CDR1 SGHRS, CDR2 YFSETQ. V gave up 2 bases and J gave up 3 bases, with 9 bases separating them. This CDR3 spans 13 amino acids. The CDR3 DNA follows: TGCGCCAGCAGCTTCCAGGGGTACTACGAGCAGTACTTC. Protein: CASSFQGYYEQYF.

The sample holds one count of this clone. This sequence joins TRBV30 and TRBJ1-1, with a tentative D call TRBD1 (5 bases). This CDR3 contains 15 residues. CDR1 and CDR2 from the germline V gene are GTSNPN and SVGIG (reference sequence). The V and J ends lost 0 bases and 6 bases respectively, with 17 bases between them. This chain's CDR3 is CAWSVLNWGEAEAFF. The CDR3 DNA sequence: TGTGCCTGGAGTGTACTTAACTGGGGGGAGGCTGAAGCTTTCTTT.

This chain joins TRBV19 and TRBJ1-2; TRBD1 matches at 7 bases. V was pared by 1 base and J by 1 base, with 6 bases of the junction left unmatched. The CDR3 sequence is 16 residues long. From germline, CDR1 is LNHDA and CDR2 SQIVND (reference sequence). As DNA, the CDR3 is TGTGCCAGTAGTATAGGCAGGGGGTATCATAACTATGGCTACACCTTC. Protein sequence: CASSIGRGYHNYGYTF.

The rearrangement uses TRBV4-1 and TRBJ1-3, with no clear D. The V gene's germline CDR1 is MGHRA and CDR2 YSYEKL. The CDR3 contains 15 residues. The V end was cut by 4 bases, the J end by 0 bases, with 10 bases between. As DNA, the CDR3 is TGCGCCAGCAGCCCCGGACCGGCCTCTGGAAACACCATATATTTT. This gives the protein CASSPGPASGNTIYF.

CDR3 coding DNA: TGTGCCAGCCGGGGAGAGGGGATGAACACTGAAGCTTTCTTT. Its protein is CASRGEGMNTEAFF. V usage is TRBV6-5 and J usage is TRBJ1-1; D possibly corresponds to TRBD1 (5 bases). The CDR3 length is 14 residues. Germline assignment: CDR1 MNHEY and CDR2 SVGAGI. V was pared by 8 bases and J by 0 bases, with 13 bases between.

V is TRBV7-3 and J is TRBJ2-1; no definite D call. The CDR3 is made up of 13 amino acids. Between the trimmed V and J ends, which lost 4 bases and 4 bases, there was a span of 8 bases. Looked up from germline, CDR1 is SGHTA and CDR2 is FQGTGA. This chain's CDR3 is CASSSQEYNEQFF. CDR3 bases: TGTGCCAGCAGCTCCCAGGAGTACAATGAGCAGTTCTTC.

A single count supports this clone. This chain uses TRBV5-8 with TRBJ1-4, with 12 bases fitting TRBD1. Per germline, CDR1 SGHTS and CDR2 YDEGEE. The V segment lost 5 bases and the J segment 7 bases; nucleotides outside the gene matches: 12. This CDR3 spans 17 amino acids. CDR3 region: CASRFPAGTGGTEKLFF. The CDR3, as DNA: TGTGCCAGCAGATTCCCTGCCGGGACAGGGGGCACTGAAAAACTGTTTTTT.